These 21 T cell receptor beta chains share one sample of origin, sequenced in a study of tissue T cells after allogeneic stem cell transplantation. Sequenced by immunoSEQ multiplex PCR; TCRdb stores in-frame clones only, minus some. The table shows some 4,700 clones, with roughly two thirds occurring only once. Sequenced material: duodenal tissue, taken at autopsy. The origin of the receptors is a female patient between 18 and 55 years old with steroid-refractory graft-versus-host disease after an allogeneic stem cell transplant. Part of the T cells may come from the graft donor.

The chain joins TRBV2 to TRBJ1-2; D uncertain. The germline V gene encodes CDR1 SNHLY and CDR2 FYNNEI. The CDR3 has 14 amino acids. V was cut by 6 bases and J by 4 bases, with 15 bases left in between. The CDR3 is CASSGIRLTYGYTF. CDR3 sequence (DNA): TGTGCCAGCAGCGGGATCAGACTGACCTATGGCTACACCTTC.

V usage is TRBV2 and J usage is TRBJ2-7; D call uncertain. Germline V gene sequence: CDR1 SNHLY, CDR2 FYNNEI. The V end was cut by 7 bases, the J end by 3 bases, with 16 bases between. The CDR3 has 14 residues. CDR3 loop: CASTLEREYYEQYF. CDR3 DNA sequence: TGTGCCAGCACCCTCGAAAGGGAATACTACGAGCAGTACTTC.

This chain links TRBV28 with TRBJ1-1; TRBD1 might be the D (6 bases). Trimming shortened V by 3 bases and J by 3 bases, and 11 bases separated the two germline ends. CDR3 length: 14 residues. CDR1 and CDR2 from the germline V gene are MDHEN and SYDVKM. This CDR3 reads CASSFGGFYTEAFF. CDR3 nucleotides: TGTGCCAGCAGTTTTGGGGGCTTCTACACTGAAGCTTTCTTT.

The V call is TRBV27, the J call TRBJ1-1; 7 bases align to TRBD1. This CDR3 is 14 amino acids long. Per the germline V gene, CDR1 is MNHEY and CDR2 is SMNVEV (reference sequence). Trimming at V came to 6 bases and at J to 0 bases, leaving 4 bases not matched to a gene. The CDR3 is CASRWDSMNTEAFF. The CDR3 DNA reads TGTGCCAGCAGGTGGGACAGTATGAACACTGAAGCTTTCTTT.

CDR3 sequence: CASSLTRSGEQYF. DNA for the CDR3: TGTGCCAGCAGCCTGACTAGATCGGGTGAGCAGTACTTC. The gene calls are TRBV2 and TRBJ2-7; maybe TRBD2 (6 bases). V was shortened by 6 bases and J by 7 bases, with 16 bases between the two germline ends. The CDR3 is 13 residues long. Germline V gives CDR1 SNHLY, CDR2 FYNNEI.

In DNA, the CDR3 is TGTGCCAGTAGTACCCCTCGTTACAGGGCCTCTAGCACAGATACGCAGTATTTT. Amino acid sequence: CASSTPRYRASSTDTQYF. The J gene is TRBJ2-3, the V gene TRBV19, with D perhaps TRBD1 (6 bases). Germline V gene sequence: CDR1 LNHDA, CDR2 SQIVND (reference sequence). V lost 4 bases, J lost 0 bases, and 20 bases lay in between. The CDR3 runs to 18 residues.

This clone was counted a single time. The chain joins TRBV28 to TRBJ2-2; D ambiguous. V lost 7 bases and J 7 bases, leaving 10 bases between the germline ends. CDR3 length: 12 amino acids. Germline assignment: CDR1 MDHEN and CDR2 SYDVKM. The CDR3 DNA sequence: TGTGCCAGCAAGACGGCGCACGGGGAGCTGTTTTTT. Protein: CASKTAHGELFF. Full variable domain (remainder filled in from reference TRBV28 and TRBJ2-2): DVKVTQSSRYLVKRTGEKVFLECVQDMDHENMFWYRQDPGLGLRLIYFSYDVKMKEKGDIPEGYSVSREKKERFSLILESASTNQTSMYLCASKTAHGELFFGEGSRLTVL.

The rearrangement joins TRBV27 to TRBJ2-1; tentative D call: TRBD1 (5 bases). The CDR3 is made up of 12 amino acids. Trimming cost V 4 bases and J 10 bases, with 11 bases left between them. Germline CDR1 reads MNHEY; CDR2 reads SMNVEV (reference sequence). CDR3 sequence: CASSWGKGEQFF. CDR3 in DNA: TGTGCCAGCAGTTGGGGCAAAGGCGAGCAGTTCTTC.

The chain combines TRBV10-2 with TRBJ1-3; D not certain. There are 14 residues in the CDR3. Trimming stripped 4 bases from V and 0 bases from J, with 7 bases between. Germline CDR1 and CDR2: WSHSY and SAAADI. CDR3: CASSAQYSGNTIYF. In DNA form, the CDR3 reads TGCGCCAGCAGTGCTCAGTACTCTGGAAACACCATATATTTT.

This clone was picked up one time. The chain combines TRBV19 with TRBJ2-1; no reliable D call. The CDR3 runs to 13 residues. CDR1 is LNHDA, CDR2 SQIVND, per germline (reference sequence). The V end was cut by 5 bases, the J end by 6 bases, with 11 bases between. CDR3 nucleotide sequence: TGTGCCAGTAGTGTACACCAGAGCAATGAGCAGTTCTTC. Protein sequence: CASSVHQSNEQFF.

This rearrangement joins TRBV5-1 to TRBJ2-1; 10 bases match TRBD2. The trim removed 0 bases at V and 8 bases at J, leaving 8 bases unmatched. CDR1 and CDR2 (germline): SGHRS, YFSETQ. The CDR3 has 16 residues. CDR3 sequence reads: CASSLGLAGVRDEQFF. For the CDR3, the DNA is TGCGCCAGCAGCTTGGGGCTAGCGGGAGTAAGGGATGAGCAGTTCTTC.

Regarding this clone: A junction end diverges from the germline sequence, so it may reflect a read error. This chain joins TRBV7-7 and TRBJ2-2, with 10 bases matching TRBD2. Germline V gene data show CDR1 as SSHAT and CDR2 as FNYEAQ (reference sequence). The CDR3 consists of 17 residues. Written as DNA, the CDR3 is TGTGCTAGCAGCCGGACTAGCGGTTGGAGGAACACCGGGGAGCTGTTTTTT. Amino acids: CASSRTSGWRNTGELFF.

The gene calls are TRBV27 and TRBJ2-7; perhaps TRBD2 as D (6 bases). Germline CDR1 reads MNHEY; CDR2 reads SMNVEV (reference sequence). The V gene lost 3 bases and the J gene lost 0 bases, with 12 bases spanning the gap. The CDR3 spans 15 residues. The CDR3 loop reads CASSFGGIPSYEQYF. The CDR3 region has the DNA TGTGCCAGCAGTTTTGGCGGGATCCCCTCCTACGAGCAGTACTTC.

V gene TRBV3-1 (or the pseudogene TRBV3-2) combines with J gene TRBJ2-3; TRBD2 matches at 7 bases. Trimming took 4 bases from V and 0 from J; bases not matched to a gene: 10. The germline gives CDR1 LGHDT, CDR2 YNNKEL (reference sequence). The CDR3 has 17 residues. The CDR3 coding sequence is TGTGCCAGCAGCCCAATCGGGAGGACCGCTAGCACAGATACGCAGTATTTT. Encoded protein: CASSPIGRTASTDTQYF.

This chain joins TRBV10-2 and TRBJ1-1; D unresolved. This CDR3 is 11 amino acids long. The V end lost 8 bases, the J end lost 4 bases, and 8 bases lay between the germline ends. The germline V gene has CDR1 WSHSY and CDR2 SAAADI. CDR3: CASWEATEAFF. CDR3 nucleotide sequence: TGCGCCAGCTGGGAGGCCACTGAAGCTTTCTTT.

The chain recombines TRBV2 with TRBJ2-7; D possibly corresponds to TRBD1 (6 bases). V was shortened by 5 bases and J by 4 bases, with 18 bases between the two germline ends. Germline-derived CDR1 and CDR2 are SNHLY and FYNNEI. This CDR3 comprises 15 residues. The CDR3 region is CASSRTGTLMYEQYF. In nucleotides, the CDR3 is TGTGCCAGCAGTCGAACAGGGACCCTAATGTACGAGCAGTACTTC.

The rearrangement links TRBV5-1 to TRBJ2-5, with 10 nucleotides matching TRBD1. J lost 2 bases, V lost 4 bases, and 8 bases had no gene match. The CDR3 is made up of 16 amino acids. Germline V CDR1 and CDR2: SGHRS, YFSETQ. CDR3 sequence: CASSRRQGAGQETQYF. The CDR3 bases are TGCGCCAGCAGCCGAAGACAGGGGGCCGGGCAAGAGACCCAGTACTTC.

This clone was detected only once. V usage is TRBV27 and J usage is TRBJ2-3; D remains unclear. Germline lookup yields CDR1 MNHEY and CDR2 SMNVEV (reference sequence). CDR3 length: 14 amino acids. With 0 bases removed from V and 0 bases from J, the gap between germline ends came to 4 bases. CDR3 sequence reads: CASSLSDSTDTQYF. The CDR3 bases are TGTGCCAGCAGTTTATCGGATAGCACAGATACGCAGTATTTT.

This clone has only one observation. The genes are TRBV27 and TRBJ2-5, with 9 bases that match TRBD1. The J call is in doubt because the DNA end fits TRBJ2-7 better. Germline lookup yields CDR1 MNHEY and CDR2 SMNVEV (reference sequence). CDR3 size: 17 residues. The DNA for the CDR3 is TGTGCCAGCAGCCCCACCTTCCGACAGGGGGGGCCCTACGAGCAGTACTTC. This sequence encodes CASSPTFRQGGPYEQYF.

In this sample, this clone turned up once. Germline is not matched at one junction end, which may reflect a read error. The rearrangement joins TRBV19 to TRBJ2-7; TRBD1 is a possible D gene (6 bases). This CDR3 comprises 14 residues. CDR1 is LNHDA, CDR2 SQIVND, per germline (reference sequence). The chain's CDR3 is CASSIDRFSYEQYF. In nucleotides, the CDR3 is TGTGCCAGTAGCATAGACAGGTTCTCCTACGAGCAGTACTTC.

This chain connects TRBV6-5 to TRBJ2-1; D is possibly TRBD2 (6 bases). The length of the CDR3 is 15 residues. Trimming shortened V by 7 bases and J by 2 bases, and 15 bases separated the two germline ends. Germline loops: CDR1 MNHEY, CDR2 SVGAGI. In nucleotides, the CDR3 is TGTGCCAGCACCCAAAGACTAGGACCCTACAATGAGCAGTTCTTC. Its protein is CASTQRLGPYNEQFF.